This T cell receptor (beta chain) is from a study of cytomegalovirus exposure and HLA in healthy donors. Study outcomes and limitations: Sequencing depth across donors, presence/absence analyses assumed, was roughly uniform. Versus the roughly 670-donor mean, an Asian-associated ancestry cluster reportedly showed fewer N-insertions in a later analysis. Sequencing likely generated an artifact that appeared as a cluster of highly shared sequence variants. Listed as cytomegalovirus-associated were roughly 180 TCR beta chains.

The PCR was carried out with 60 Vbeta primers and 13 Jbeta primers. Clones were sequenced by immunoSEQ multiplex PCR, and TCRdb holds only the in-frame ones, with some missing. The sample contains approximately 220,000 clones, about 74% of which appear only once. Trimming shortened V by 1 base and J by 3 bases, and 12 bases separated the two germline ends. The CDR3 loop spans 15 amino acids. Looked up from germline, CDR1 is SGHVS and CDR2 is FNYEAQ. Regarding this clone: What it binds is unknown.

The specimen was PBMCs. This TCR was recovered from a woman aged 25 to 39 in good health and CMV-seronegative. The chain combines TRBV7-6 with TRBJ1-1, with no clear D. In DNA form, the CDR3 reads TGTGCCAGCAGCTTAGAGCCCGCGTTACACACTGAAGCTTTCTTT. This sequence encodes CASSLEPALHTEAFF.